This passage covers 3 T cell receptor beta chains from one sample sequenced in a study of cytomegalovirus exposure and HLA in healthy donors. The primer mix had 60 Vbeta and 13 Jbeta primers. Method: immunoSEQ multiplex PCR; TCRdb's copy keeps in-frame clones and lacks some. The profile shows about 120,000 clones, 66% of them singletons. The sequencing input was PBMCs. These receptors came from a man aged 18 to 29 in good health and CMV-seronegative.

This rearrangement joins TRBV19 to TRBJ1-1; 7 bases line up with TRBD1. This CDR3 has 13 amino acids. Germline CDR1 reads LNHDA; CDR2 reads SQIVND (reference sequence). Trimming at V came to 6 bases and at J to 6 bases, leaving 7 bases not matched to a gene. This CDR3 reads CASSYRGSSEAFF. The CDR3 nucleotides are TGTGCCAGTAGCTACAGGGGTAGCTCTGAAGCTTTCTTT. The full variable domain, rest sourced from reference TRBV19 and TRBJ1-1, is DGGITQSPKYLFRKEGQNVTLSCEQNLNHDAMYWYRQDPGQGLRLIYYSQIVNDFQKGDIAEGYSVSREKKESFPLTVTSAQKNPTAFYLCASSYRGSSEAFFGQGTRLTVV.

Only a few counts were recorded for this clone. The V gene is TRBV9, the J gene TRBJ2-1, with 10 nucleotides matching TRBD2. The CDR3 sequence is 15 residues long. The ends lost 3 bases at V and 5 bases at J; junction bases unmatched: 5. Germline CDR1 reads SGDLS; CDR2 reads YYNGEE. CDR3 region: CASSASGRADNEQFF. The CDR3 nucleotides are TGTGCCAGCAGCGCCAGCGGGAGGGCCGACAATGAGCAGTTCTTC.

This chain connects TRBV15 to TRBJ2-7, with 10 bases aligning to TRBD1. Trimming took 3 bases from V and 2 from J; bases not matched to a gene: 1. CDR3 length: 14 amino acids. Germline CDR1 and CDR2: LNHNV and YYDKDF (reference sequence). The CDR3 reads CATSSGQGAYEQYF. Here the CDR3 DNA reads TGTGCCACCAGCAGTGGACAGGGGGCCTACGAGCAGTACTTC. The entire variable domain, with the rest obtained from reference TRBV15 and TRBJ2-7, is as follows: DAMVIQNPRYQVTQFGKPVTLSCSQTLNHNVMYWYQQKSSQAPKLLFHYYDKDFNNEADTPDNFQSRRPNTSFCFLDIRSPGLGDTAMYLCATSSGQGAYEQYFGPGTRLTVT.